The 18 T cell receptor beta chains presented below share a single source sample, sequenced in a study of blood T cell repertoires in COVID-19 (TCRdb year 2020). Library creation used the immunoSEQ multiplex PCR assay. TCRdb holds this immuneACCESS table with in-frame rearrangements only. Some clones are missing; in checked studies, unresolved V genes explain under half, and the rest has no known cause. Counted in this sample were some 70,000 clones; about 85% of them appeared once. The ten largest clones represent 3.4% of the sample. The specimen was peripheral blood. The receptors here all came from a woman aged 50 to 60 with COVID-19, enrolled during active disease.

The gene calls are TRBV12-1 and TRBJ2-5; the D segment call TRBD2 is taken from the table without a DNA check. TRBV12-1 is an annotated pseudogene. This CDR3 is 18 amino acids long. The CDR3 sequence is CASTYTGRPGGPGETQYF. The CDR3 DNA reads TGTGCCAGCACCTATACCGGCAGGCCGGGAGGGCCGGGAGAGACCCAGTACTTC.

V and J are TRBV19 and TRBJ2-7, with TRBD2 matching 7 bases. Germline V gene lookup returns CDR1 LNHDA and CDR2 SQIVND (reference sequence). This CDR3 region has 15 residues. V shed 5 bases, J shed 5 bases, and the junction held 12 bases outside the gene matches. The CDR3: CASSPPAGSSHEQYF. The CDR3 nucleotides read TGTGCCAGTAGTCCCCCAGCGGGAAGTTCCCACGAGCAGTACTTC.

The chain employs TRBV5-1 and TRBJ2-7; no clear D. CDR1 is SGHRS, CDR2 YFSETQ, per germline. Trimming took off 2 bases at V and 0 bases at J, with 6 bases between the two ends. CDR3 size: 13 residues. CDR3 DNA: TGCGCCAGCAGCTTCGCCAGCTCCTACGAGCAGTACTTC. Translating it yields CASSFASSYEQYF. The full variable domain, completed using reference TRBV5-1 and TRBJ2-7, is KAGVTQTPRYLIKTRGQQVTLSCSPISGHRSVSWYQQTPGQGLQFLFEYFSETQRNKGNFPGRFSGRQFSNSRSEMNVSTLELGDSALYLCASSFASSYEQYFGPGTRLTVT.

In nucleotides, the CDR3 is TGTGCCAGCAGGGCCTCCGGGGGTCGGGGAGAGACCCAGTACTTC. It encodes CASRASGGRGETQYF. This chain links TRBV6-4 with TRBJ2-5; D is possibly TRBD2 (6 bases). This CDR3 region has 15 residues. Per germline, CDR1 MRHNA and CDR2 SNTAGT. Trimming left V 6 bases short and J 4 bases short, with 18 bases between.

The genes are TRBV5-1 and TRBJ2-7; 8 bases agree with TRBD2. The CDR3 has 14 residues. Losses at the gene ends were 2 bases for V and 4 bases for J; bases not matched to a gene: 5. In germline, CDR1 is SGHRS, CDR2 YFSETQ. CDR3: CASSLSGSGYEQYF. The CDR3 DNA reads as TGCGCCAGCAGCTTAAGCGGGAGCGGGTACGAGCAGTACTTC.

The chain combines TRBV29-1 with TRBJ2-5, with D uncertain. V lost 4 bases and J 5 bases, leaving 11 bases between the germline ends. The CDR3 is 12 residues long. Germline CDR1 and CDR2: SQVTM and ANQGSEA. The DNA for the CDR3 is TGCAGCGTTGCCTACGGTCTGGAGACCCAGTACTTC. This gives the protein CSVAYGLETQYF.

The chain carries TRBV5-3 and TRBJ1-5, with 7 nucleotides matching TRBD1. TRBV5-3 counts as an open reading frame of uncertain function. J lost 6 bases, V lost 7 bases, and 4 bases had no gene match. This CDR3 is built from 12 residues. CDR3 in DNA: TGTGCCAGAGAGGGGGCCGCTCAGCCCCAGCATTTT. It yields the protein CAREGAAQPQHF.

The chain employs TRBV10-3 and TRBJ1-2; D gene ambiguous. Germline values: CDR1 ENHRY, CDR2 SYGVKD. The CDR3 length is 12 residues. Trimming left V 2 bases short and J 6 bases short, with 7 bases between. The CDR3 sequence: CAISEREDGYTF. The CDR3 DNA follows: TGTGCCATCAGTGAGAGGGAGGATGGCTACACCTTC.

The chain recombines TRBV6-5 with TRBJ2-7, with 7 bases lining up with TRBD2. Germline V gene lookup returns CDR1 MNHEY and CDR2 SVGAGI. There are 12 residues in the CDR3. The trim removed 8 bases at V and 3 bases at J, leaving 4 bases unmatched. Here the CDR3 DNA reads TGTGCCAGCCTAGCGGCTATCTACGAGCAGTACTTC. Amino acids: CASLAAIYEQYF.

The chain recombines TRBV30 with TRBJ1-2; TRBD1 is a possible D gene (5 bases). V shed 1 base and J shed 7 bases, with 19 bases lying between them. The CDR3 totals 15 residues. Germline values: CDR1 GTSNPN, CDR2 SVGIG (reference sequence). CDR3 amino acids: CAWSARREVRGGYTF. The CDR3 DNA reads TGTGCCTGGAGTGCCCGCAGGGAGGTTAGGGGTGGCTACACCTTC.

V usage is TRBV4-2 and J usage is TRBJ2-2; D not resolved. V gave up 1 base and J gave up 1 base, with 7 bases separating them. The CDR3 is 15 residues long. Germline V gene lookup returns CDR1 LGHNA and CDR2 YNFKEQ. CDR3 loop: CASSQGAENTGELFF. The CDR3, as DNA: TGTGCCAGCAGCCAAGGGGCAGAGAACACCGGGGAGCTGTTTTTT.

The chain has TRBV10-3 and TRBJ2-2; possible D gene TRBD2, 6 bases. Germline V lookup: CDR1 ENHRY, CDR2 SYGVKD. Trimming pared 0 bases from V and 4 bases from J, leaving 12 bases between. The CDR3 runs 16 residues. CDR3 residues: CAISESVPGGTGELFF. DNA for the CDR3: TGTGCCATCAGTGAGTCGGTGCCCGGGGGCACCGGGGAGCTGTTTTTT.

This clone has only one observation. The CDR3, as DNA: TGTGCCAGCAGCATACTAGCGGGAGGAAACACCGGGGAGCTGTTTTTT. Translated, it gives CASSILAGGNTGELFF. This rearrangement joins TRBV7-9 to TRBJ2-2; 12 nucleotides match TRBD2. This CDR3 has 16 amino acids. V lost 5 bases to trimming and J lost 2 bases; unmatched junction nucleotides: 3. Germline CDR1 and CDR2: SEHNR and FQNEAQ (reference sequence).

The V gene is TRBV19, the J gene TRBJ2-1; 12 bases map to TRBD2. Germline-derived CDR1 and CDR2 are LNHDA and SQIVND (reference sequence). Germline trimming cut 6 bases from V and 4 bases from J; bases unmatched to any gene: 4. CDR3 length equals 15 residues. The CDR3 loop is CASSRTSGNYNEQFF. The DNA for the CDR3 is TGTGCCAGTAGCCGGACTAGCGGGAATTACAATGAGCAGTTCTTC.

V gene TRBV4-3 combines with J gene TRBJ2-3; 12 bases agree with TRBD2. The CDR3 has 16 amino acids. Germline-derived CDR1 and CDR2 are LGHNA and YSLEER. V was pared by 4 bases and J by 4 bases, with 6 bases of the junction left unmatched. CDR3 nucleotide sequence: TGCGCCAGCAGCCCCACTAGCGGGAGGACCTCAGATACGCAGTATTTT. Translated: CASSPTSGRTSDTQYF.

The rearrangement links TRBV30 to TRBJ1-4; 12 bases map to TRBD1. Germline values: CDR1 GTSNPN, CDR2 SVGIG (reference sequence). Trimming cost V 1 base and J 3 bases; bases outside gene matches: 3. The CDR3 loop spans 16 amino acids. The CDR3 DNA reads as TGTGCCTGGAGTGACGGGACAGGGGGCCCTAATGAAAAACTGTTTTTT. Protein: CAWSDGTGGPNEKLFF.

This CDR3 reads CASSSTGAGANVLTF. CDR3 bases: TGTGCCAGCAGCTCGACAGGGGCTGGGGCCAACGTCCTGACTTTC. The chain recombines TRBV7-9 with TRBJ2-6, with 8 bases aligning to TRBD1. With V trimmed by 4 bases and J by 2 bases, 1 base remained unmatched. CDR1 is SEHNR, CDR2 FQNEAQ, per germline (reference sequence). The CDR3 runs 15 residues. Full variable domain (missing parts from reference TRBV7-9 and TRBJ2-6): DTGVSQNPRHKITKRGQNVTFRCDPISEHNRLYWYRQTLGQGPEFLTYFQNEAQLEKSRLLSDRFSAERPKGSFSTLEIQRTEQGDSAMYLCASSSTGAGANVLTFGAGSRLTVL.

The chain combines TRBV3-1 (or the pseudogene TRBV3-2) with TRBJ1-6, with a tentative D call TRBD1 (5 bases). The CDR3 has 15 residues. Germline lookup yields CDR1 LGHDT and CDR2 YNNKEL (reference sequence). Trimming removed 1 base from V and 9 bases from J, with 13 bases in between. Here the CDR3 DNA reads TGTGCCAGCAGCCAAGCAGGAAGTGGGGCTTCACCCCTCCACTTT. Protein: CASSQAGSGASPLHF.